Included here is one T cell receptor beta chain sequence, with context. This sample is part of a study of blood T cell repertoires in COVID-19. The protocol was immunoSEQ multiplex PCR, while the TCRdb copy is restricted to in-frame clones and leaves out a portion. The sample yields 350,000 or so clones, 85% to 90% seen once. This CDR3 has 19 amino acids. With 7 bases clipped from V and 2 bases from J, the junction kept 14 bases outside the gene matches. CDR1 is LGHDT and CDR2 is YNNKEL in the germline V gene (reference sequence). This clonotype was sampled from a man between 18 and 35 years old with active or convalescent COVID-19. The sample comprised peripheral blood. The chain combines TRBV3-1 (or the pseudogene TRBV3-2) with TRBJ2-4; 13 positions match TRBD2. DNA for the CDR3: TGTGCCAGCACGAGAACTAGCGGGAGGGGCCCAATCACCAAAAACATTCAGTACTTC. Its protein is CASTRTSGRGPITKNIQYF.